This note documents a single TCR beta chain sequence. This CDR3 contains 17 residues. From germline, CDR1 is SGHTA and CDR2 FQGNSA. The junction had 9 bases not matched to a gene; V was cut back by 0 bases and J by 3 bases. The entry originates in a study of shared T cell receptors in the human thymus. Measured with immunoSEQ multiplex PCR; TCRdb has only the in-frame clones, and not every one. Seen here are about 380,000 clones, around 95% observed once, and the top ten hold approximately 0.018%. Sequenced material: thymocytes. The chain couples TRBV7-2 to TRBJ2-5; 8 bases line up with TRBD1. This TCR was sampled from a human donor. CDR3 protein: CASSLARTGLQKETQYF. The CDR3 DNA reads TGTGCCAGCAGCTTAGCGAGGACAGGGCTTCAGAAAGAGACCCAGTACTTC.